Sequencing of this T cell receptor (beta chain) was carried out in a study of T cells in Graves' hyperthyroidism and ophthalmopathy. General study results and limits: Before onset, by a median of approximately 6.8 months, the model predicted ophthalmopathy. Ophthalmopathy stood apart from stable hyperthyroidism in a 13 V-J model.

Patients aged 18 to 65 with hyperthyroidism were newly diagnosed, with duration under 2 months. Any patient presenting with uncontrolled infection, other autoimmune disease, pregnancy or lactation was left out. CDR3 length: 13 residues. Germline values: CDR1 LGHDT, CDR2 YNNKEL (reference sequence). Deletions cut 1 base from V and 10 bases from J, with 8 bases between. This clonotype was found once. Its antigen is unknown. The source material, RNA transcripts, was used to amplify TCR beta CDR3 regions. HTBI primers were used for first-round RT-PCR of the TCR CDR3. TCRdb ran MiXCR on the multiplex PCR reads and lists one entry per CDR3 protein. The sample carries under 400,000 distinct CDR3 sequences, 15% to 19% recorded once.

V gene TRBV3-1 combines with J gene TRBJ1-6; no firm D call. The source of this sequence is a woman aged 18 to 35 with Graves' hyperthyroidism that later progressed to Graves' ophthalmopathy. Sample: blood. This CDR3 is CASSQVSASPLHF. DNA for the CDR3: TGTGCCAGCAGCCAAGTTAGTGCATCACCCCTCCACTTT.